These 2 T cell receptor beta chains were sequenced from one sample in a study of cytomegalovirus exposure and HLA in healthy donors. Amplification used 60 Vbeta primers and 13 Jbeta primers. Measured with immunoSEQ multiplex PCR; TCRdb has only the in-frame clones, and not every one. The sample consists of 70,000 to 90,000 clones, 55% to 70% of them appearing once. The sequencing input was PBMCs. The receptors come from a woman between 40 and 55 years old in good health and CMV-seropositive.

The rearrangement uses TRBV14 and TRBJ1-1, with TRBD1 as a possible D gene (5 bases). The CDR3 has 13 amino acids. The germline V gene encodes CDR1 SGHDN and CDR2 FVKESK. Trimming cost V 10 bases and J 3 bases, with 15 bases left between them. The CDR3 coding sequence is TGTGCCACCATACTGGGGGGGGACACTGAAGCTTTCTTT. Amino acid sequence: CATILGGDTEAFF. The full variable domain, its missing parts supplied by reference TRBV14 and TRBJ1-1, is EAGVTQFPSHSVIEKGQTVTLRCDPISGHDNLYWYRRVMGKEIKFLLHFVKESKQDESGMPNNRFLAERTGGTYSTLKVQPAELEDSGVYFCATILGGDTEAFFGQGTRLTVV.

V is TRBV6-5 and J is TRBJ1-1; no reliable D call. Germline CDR1 is MNHEY and CDR2 is SVGAGI. V lost 4 bases and J 1 base, leaving 7 bases between the germline ends. There are 13 residues in the CDR3. For the CDR3, the DNA is TGTGCCAGCAGTTTAGGGAGGAACACTGAAGCTTTCTTT. It yields the protein CASSLGRNTEAFF.